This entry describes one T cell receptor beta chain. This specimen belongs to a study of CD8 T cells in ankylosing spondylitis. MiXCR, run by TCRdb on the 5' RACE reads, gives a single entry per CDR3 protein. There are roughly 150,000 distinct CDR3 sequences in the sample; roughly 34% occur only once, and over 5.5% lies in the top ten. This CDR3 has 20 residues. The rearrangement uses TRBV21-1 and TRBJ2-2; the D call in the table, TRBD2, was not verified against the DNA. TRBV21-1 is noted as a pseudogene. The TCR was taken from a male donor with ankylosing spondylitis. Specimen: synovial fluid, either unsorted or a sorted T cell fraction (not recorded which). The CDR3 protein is CASSKGSSSGGAKDTGELFF. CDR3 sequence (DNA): TGTGCCAGCAGCAAGGGGAGTTCTAGCGGGGGGGCCAAGGACACCGGGGAGCTGTTTTTT.